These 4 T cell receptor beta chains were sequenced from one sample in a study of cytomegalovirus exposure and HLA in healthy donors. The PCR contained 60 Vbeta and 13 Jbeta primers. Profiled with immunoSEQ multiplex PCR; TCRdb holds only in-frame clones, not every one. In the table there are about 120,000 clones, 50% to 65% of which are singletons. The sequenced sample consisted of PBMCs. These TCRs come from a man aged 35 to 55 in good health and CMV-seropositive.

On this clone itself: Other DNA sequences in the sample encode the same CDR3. The CDR3 loop is CASRTSGTNSYEQYF. The CDR3 DNA follows: TGTGCCAGCAGGACTAGCGGGACCAACTCTTACGAGCAGTACTTC. This chain uses TRBV27 with TRBJ2-7, with 11 bases matching TRBD2. The CDR3 has 15 amino acids. Trimming removed 6 bases from V and 4 bases from J; junction bases left unmatched: 8. From germline, CDR1 is MNHEY and CDR2 SMNVEV (reference sequence).

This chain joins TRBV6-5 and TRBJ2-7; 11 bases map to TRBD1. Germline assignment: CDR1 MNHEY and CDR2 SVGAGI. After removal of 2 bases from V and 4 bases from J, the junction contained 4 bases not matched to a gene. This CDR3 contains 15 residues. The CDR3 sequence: CASSYGTGGEYEQYF. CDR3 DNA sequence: TGTGCCAGCAGTTACGGGACAGGGGGAGAATACGAGCAGTACTTC.

CDR3 bases: TGTGCCAGCAGCGCCAGGGGGGACGGTGACTACGAGCAGTACTTC. The encoded protein is CASSARGDGDYEQYF. This chain uses TRBV9 with TRBJ2-7; possibly TRBD1 for D (7 bases). Germline assignment: CDR1 SGDLS and CDR2 YYNGEE. V lost 3 bases, J lost 3 bases, and 16 bases lay in between. The CDR3 spans 15 residues.

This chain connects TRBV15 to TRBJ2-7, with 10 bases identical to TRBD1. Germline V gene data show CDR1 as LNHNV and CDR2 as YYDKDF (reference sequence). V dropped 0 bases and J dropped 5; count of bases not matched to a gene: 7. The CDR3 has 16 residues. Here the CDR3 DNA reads TGTGCCACCAGCAGAGACTACGGGACAGGGGTCCACGAGCAGTACTTC. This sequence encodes CATSRDYGTGVHEQYF.